Below, 11 T cell receptor beta chains from the same sample are listed, as sequenced in a study of T cells after posttransplantation cyclophosphamide. Here immunoSEQ multiplex PCR was the method, and the copy in TCRdb shows in-frame clones only, minus some. The sample presents tens of thousands of clones, none singletons. What was sequenced was PBMCs. These receptors all stem from a woman in her fifties or sixties in good health and a related stem cell transplant donor.

This clone was seen many times. V is TRBV28 and J is TRBJ2-7; 7 nucleotides align to TRBD2. This CDR3 region has 14 residues. Germline V gene sequence: CDR1 MDHEN, CDR2 SYDVKM. Trimming took 5 bases from V and 4 from J; bases not matched to a gene: 8. CDR3 DNA: TGTGCCAGCAGTCAAGGACTAGGCTTTTACGAGCAGTACTTC. The encoded protein is CASSQGLGFYEQYF.

This clone was detected ten times or more. The chain combines TRBV6-5 with TRBJ2-1, with D possibly matching TRBD2 (6 bases). Per germline, CDR1 MNHEY and CDR2 SVGAGI. This CDR3 region has 12 residues. Trimming took 1 base from V and 10 from J, leaving 8 bases between them. The CDR3 loop is CASSYWAGEQFF. For the CDR3, the DNA is TGTGCCAGCAGTTACTGGGCGGGAGAGCAGTTCTTC.

This clone was detected many times. The chain uses TRBV5-1 and TRBJ2-2; TRBD2 matches at 8 bases. Germline loops: CDR1 SGHRS, CDR2 YFSETQ. The CDR3 is 18 residues long. V was clipped by 4 bases and J by 6 bases; unmatched bases: 17. The CDR3 nucleotides read TGCGCCAGCAGCACAGAAGGACTAGCTGGTTTCAGGGCCGGGGAGCTGTTTTTT. This gives the protein CASSTEGLAGFRAGELFF.

This clone was observed a handful of times. This chain links TRBV18 with TRBJ2-3, with 7 bases identical to TRBD2. This CDR3 is 15 amino acids long. Germline assignment: CDR1 KGHSH and CDR2 LQKENI. V lost 1 base to trimming and J lost 3 bases; unmatched junction nucleotides: 4. For the CDR3, the DNA is TGTGCCAGCTCACCACGGCGGGAGAAGACAGATACGCAGTATTTT. Its translation: CASSPRREKTDTQYF.

This clone has at least ten counts. The genes are TRBV10-3 and TRBJ1-1, with a weak D call TRBD1 (6 bases). V was clipped by 2 bases and J by 1 base, with 11 bases between them. The CDR3 extends over 15 amino acids. CDR1 and CDR2 (germline): ENHRY, SYGVKD. In DNA, the CDR3 is TGTGCCATCAGTGAGAGGACAGACACGAACACTGAAGCTTTCTTT. It codes for CAISERTDTNTEAFF.

This clone was seen ten or more times. V is TRBV6-6 and J is TRBJ1-2; D not resolved. V dropped 2 bases and J dropped 3 bases, with 10 bases sitting between them. The CDR3 sequence is 14 residues long. Looked up from germline, CDR1 is MNHNY and CDR2 is SVGAGI (reference sequence). As DNA, the CDR3 is TGTGCCAGCAGTTACAAGGGTGAATACTATGGCTACACCTTC. The encoded protein is CASSYKGEYYGYTF.

This clone came up many times. The rearrangement uses TRBV2 and TRBJ2-3; 7 positions match TRBD2. The CDR3 is 15 amino acids. Germline loops: CDR1 SNHLY, CDR2 FYNNEI. Trimming removed 4 bases from V and 0 bases from J; junction bases left unmatched: 4. The CDR3 loop reads CASSGTSGSTDTQYF. The CDR3 DNA follows: TGTGCCAGCAGTGGGACTAGTGGGAGCACAGATACGCAGTATTTT.

This clone was picked up many times. The chain links TRBV6-5 to TRBJ1-2; maybe TRBD1 (5 bases). The CDR3 runs 15 residues. Germline CDR1 is MNHEY and CDR2 is SVGAGI. Trimming removed 5 bases from V and 4 bases from J, with 17 bases in between. DNA for the CDR3: TGTGCCAGCAGTCGCACAGACAGTTCGGTCTATGGCTACACCTTC. This sequence encodes CASSRTDSSVYGYTF.

This clone was picked up many times. The chain carries TRBV6-2 or TRBV6-3 and TRBJ2-1; D gene ambiguous. CDR3 length equals 12 residues. The germline V gene encodes CDR1 MNHEY and CDR2 SVGEGT. V dropped 6 bases and J dropped 7 bases, with 10 bases sitting between them. The CDR3 region has the DNA TGTGCCAGCAGCCATAGACTTAATGAGCAGTTCTTC. The encoded protein is CASSHRLNEQFF.

The sample holds many counts of this clone. The J gene is TRBJ2-1, the V gene TRBV6-4, with 7 positions matching TRBD2. Germline CDR1 reads MRHNA; CDR2 reads SNTAGT. Trimming took 6 bases from V and 4 from J; bases not matched to a gene: 9. The CDR3 has 15 residues. The CDR3 loop is CASSLMRGSYNEQFF. The DNA for the CDR3 is TGTGCCAGCAGCCTAATGCGGGGGTCGTACAATGAGCAGTTCTTC.

This clone showed up many times. This chain joins TRBV5-8 and TRBJ1-1; D uncertain. CDR1 and CDR2 (germline): SGHTS, YDEGEE. The CDR3 loop spans 12 amino acids. Trimming took 4 bases from V and 11 from J, leaving 15 bases between them. DNA for the CDR3: TGTGCCAGCAGCCCCCTAGGCAGCGGGGCTTTCTTT. Translated: CASSPLGSGAFF. Filled out from reference TRBV5-8 and TRBJ1-1, the complete variable domain reads EAGVTQSPTHLIKTRGQQATLRCSPISGHTSVYWYQQALGLGLQFLLWYDEGEERNRGNFPPRFSGRQFPNYSSELNVNALELEDSALYLCASSPLGSGAFFGQGTRLTVV.